This T cell receptor (beta chain) is from a study of monozygotic twins with inflammatory bowel disease. General study points: A single strong IBD-associated signal or clonotype was not supported by the findings. The sharing of clonotypes with others was lower in IBD patients than in healthy twins, especially with disease activity.

Notes on this clonotype: Its antigen is undetermined.

The CDR3 sequence is 15 residues long. The V gene's germline CDR1 is DFQATT and CDR2 SNEGSKA (reference sequence). TCRdb re-called the 5' RACE reads; one entry per CDR3 protein, DNA not given. The repertoire table contains approximately 380,000 distinct CDR3 sequences. The TCR comes from a human donor with ulcerative colitis or Crohn's disease, or a healthy co-twin of an affected twin (not recorded which). The specimen sequenced was blood. The rearrangement uses TRBV20-1 and TRBJ2-1; TCRdb picks TRBD2, but there is no DNA to check that call. The CDR3 here is CSARDRRGGDNEQFF.